This T cell receptor beta chain was recorded in a study of blood T cell repertoires in COVID-19. Two consecutive negative NP/OP PCR tests, clearance, or resolved symptoms defined Cohort 3 recovery. The CDR3 is made up of 15 amino acids. The germline V gene encodes CDR1 SQVTM and CDR2 ANQGSEA. Trimming removed 0 bases at V and 2 bases at J, with 10 bases between. This table comes from immunoSEQ multiplex PCR, and its TCRdb copy is limited to in-frame clones, with some not included. Among approximately 380,000 clones, 70% to 90% were seen once, and the ten largest hold more than 0.95%. The sequence derives from a woman between 18 and 30 years old who had recovered from COVID-19. V usage is TRBV29-1 and J usage is TRBJ2-2; no reliable D call. Sequencing input: PBMCs or T cells enriched from blood (not recorded which). The CDR3 loop reads CSVEESGINTGELFF. The CDR3 coding sequence is TGCAGCGTTGAAGAGTCAGGTATTAACACCGGGGAGCTGTTTTTT.